This TCR beta chain was recovered during a study of metastatic and nonmetastatic thyroid tumors. TCRdb re-analyzed the PCR reads using MiXCR. The table includes tens of thousands of clones, around 16% detected once. This clone was counted at least ten times. Each patient came to thyroid surgery without any prior treatment (of any kind). Specimen: blood. This clonotype originated in a male donor with papillary thyroid cancer or a benign thyroid nodule (not recorded which). Some clones in this sample may be carry-over from other donors' samples.

The chain's CDR3 is CASSLDTVEQFF. DNA for the CDR3: TGTGCCAGCAGCTTAGACACGGTTGAGCAGTTCTTC. This rearrangement joins TRBV7-9 to TRBJ2-1; D is undetermined. Per the germline V gene, CDR1 is SEHNR and CDR2 is FQNEAQ (reference sequence). V lost 1 base and J 9 bases, leaving 7 bases between the germline ends. This CDR3 has 12 amino acids. Complete variable domain (other parts from reference TRBV7-9 and TRBJ2-1): DTGVSQNPRHKITKRGQNVTFRCDPISEHNRLYWYRQTLGQGPEFLTYFQNEAQLEKSRLLSDRFSAERPKGSFSTLEIQRTEQGDSAMYLCASSLDTVEQFFGPGTRLTVL.